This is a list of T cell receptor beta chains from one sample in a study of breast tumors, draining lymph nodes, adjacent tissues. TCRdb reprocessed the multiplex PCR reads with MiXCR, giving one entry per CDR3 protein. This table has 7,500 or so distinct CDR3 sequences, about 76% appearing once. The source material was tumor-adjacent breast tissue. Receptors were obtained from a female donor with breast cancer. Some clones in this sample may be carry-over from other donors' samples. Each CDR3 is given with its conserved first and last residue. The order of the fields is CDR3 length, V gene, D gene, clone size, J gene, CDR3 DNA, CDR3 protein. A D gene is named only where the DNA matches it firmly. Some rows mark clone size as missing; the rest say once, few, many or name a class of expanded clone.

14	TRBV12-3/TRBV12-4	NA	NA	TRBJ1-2	TGTGCCAGCAGTTTTTTTGGGTCACTCTATGGCTACACCTTC	CASSFFGSLYGYTF
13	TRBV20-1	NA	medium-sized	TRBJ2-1	TGCAGTGCTAGAGACGGATCCTACAATGAGCAGTTCTTC	CSARDGSYNEQFF
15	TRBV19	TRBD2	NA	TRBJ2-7	TGTGCCAGTTCCCTTGCGGGAGGTGGTTCCTACGAGCAGTACTTC	CASSLAGGGSYEQYF
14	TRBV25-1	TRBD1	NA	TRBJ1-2	TGTGCCAGCAGTTCACTGACAGGGGGCCATGGCTACACCTTC	CASSSLTGGHGYTF
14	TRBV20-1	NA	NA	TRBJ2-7	TGCAGTGCCCCTCGATCGAGGATCGCCTACGAGCAGTACTTC	CSAPRSRIAYEQYF
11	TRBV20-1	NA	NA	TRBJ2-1	TGCAGTGCTAGCCCTGGTAATGAGCAGTTCTTC	CSASPGNEQFF
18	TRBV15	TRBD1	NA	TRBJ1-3	TGTGCCACCAGCAGATCGTCGGGGACAGCCGCCGGAGGTAACACCATATATTTT	CATSRSSGTAAGGNTIYF
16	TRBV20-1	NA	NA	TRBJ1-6	TGCAGTGCTAGAGAGGGTCTAATGGGATATAATTCACCCCTCCACTTT	CSAREGLMGYNSPLHF
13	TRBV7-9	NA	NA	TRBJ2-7	TGTGCCAGCAGCTTAAGGGAAGGGGGCGAGCAGTACTTC	CASSLREGGEQYF
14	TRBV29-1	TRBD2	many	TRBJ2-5	TGCAGCGTTGAGGGCGGGAGGGGAAAAGAGACCCAGTACTTC	CSVEGGRGKETQYF
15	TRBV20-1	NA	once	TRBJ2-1	TGCAGTGCTAGAGATTGGTTAGGAGGGGGCCATGAGCAGTTCTTC	CSARDWLGGGHEQFF
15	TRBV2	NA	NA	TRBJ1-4	TGTGCCAGCAGCGGTGGGGCAGGTTTAGGAGAAAAACTGTTTTTT	CASSGGAGLGEKLFF
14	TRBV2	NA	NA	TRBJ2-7	TGTGCCAGCAGTGAAAACGCCTTATCCTACGAGCAGTACTTC	CASSENALSYEQYF
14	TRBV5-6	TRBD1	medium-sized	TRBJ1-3	TGTGCCAGCAGCCAAAGACAGGGCTTGGATTACATATATTTT	CASSQRQGLDYIYF
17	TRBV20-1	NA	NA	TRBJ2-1	TGCAGTGCTAGAGTCGGGGCCCCAACGAATTCCTACAATGAGCAGTTCTTC	CSARVGAPTNSYNEQFF
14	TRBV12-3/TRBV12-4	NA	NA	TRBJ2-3	TGTGCCAGCAGTTTAGGCAGAAGCACAGATACGCAGTATTTT	CASSLGRSTDTQYF
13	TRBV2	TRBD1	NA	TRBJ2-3	TGTGCCAGCACGGGACAGGGGACAGATACGCAGTATTTT	CASTGQGTDTQYF
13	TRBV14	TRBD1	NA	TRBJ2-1	TGTGCCAGCAGCCTAGGACAGGGGGATGAGCAGTTCTTC	CASSLGQGDEQFF
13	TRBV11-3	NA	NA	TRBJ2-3	TGTGCCAGTCCTAAGGTGATCACAGATACGCAGTATTTT	CASPKVITDTQYF
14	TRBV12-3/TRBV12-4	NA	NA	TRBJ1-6	TGTGCCAGCAAACTTGGGACGGAGAATTCACCCCTCCACTTT	CASKLGTENSPLHF
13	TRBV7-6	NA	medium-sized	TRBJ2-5	TGTGCCAGCAAGCCCCAGGGCGGGGAGACCCAGTACTTC	CASKPQGGETQYF
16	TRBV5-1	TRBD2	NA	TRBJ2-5	TGCGCCAGCAGCAACTCCGGGACTAGGATGATGGAGACCCAGTACTTC	CASSNSGTRMMETQYF
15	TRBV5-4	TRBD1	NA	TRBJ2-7	TGTGCCAGCAGCTTGGGCCCGGGACAGACCTACGAGCAGTACTTC	CASSLGPGQTYEQYF
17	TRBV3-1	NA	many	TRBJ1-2	TGTGCCAGCAGCCAAGAATCGGACTCGGGGGGGACCTATGGCTACACCTTC	CASSQESDSGGTYGYTF
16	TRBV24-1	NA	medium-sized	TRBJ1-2	TGTGCCACCAGTGATTCGACCGCCGGGACAATCTATGGCTACACCTTC	CATSDSTAGTIYGYTF
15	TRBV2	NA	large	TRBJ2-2	TGTGCCAGCAGTGTTGGCCGTACGAACACCGGGGAGCTGTTTTTT	CASSVGRTNTGELFF
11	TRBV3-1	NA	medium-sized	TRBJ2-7	TGTGCCAGCAGCCTTGGGGAGGAGCAGTACTTC	CASSLGEEQYF
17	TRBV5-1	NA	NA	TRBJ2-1	TGCGCCAGCAGGGCAGTCACGAGGGGGGAGGGATACAATGAGCAGTTCTTC	CASRAVTRGEGYNEQFF
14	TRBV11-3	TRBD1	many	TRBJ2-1	TGTGCCAGCAGCCATCCAGACAGGGGCACTGAGCAGTTCTTC	CASSHPDRGTEQFF
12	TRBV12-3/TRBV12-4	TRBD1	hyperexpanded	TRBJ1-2	TGTGCCAGCAGTCGGGGACAGTATGGCTACACCTTC	CASSRGQYGYTF